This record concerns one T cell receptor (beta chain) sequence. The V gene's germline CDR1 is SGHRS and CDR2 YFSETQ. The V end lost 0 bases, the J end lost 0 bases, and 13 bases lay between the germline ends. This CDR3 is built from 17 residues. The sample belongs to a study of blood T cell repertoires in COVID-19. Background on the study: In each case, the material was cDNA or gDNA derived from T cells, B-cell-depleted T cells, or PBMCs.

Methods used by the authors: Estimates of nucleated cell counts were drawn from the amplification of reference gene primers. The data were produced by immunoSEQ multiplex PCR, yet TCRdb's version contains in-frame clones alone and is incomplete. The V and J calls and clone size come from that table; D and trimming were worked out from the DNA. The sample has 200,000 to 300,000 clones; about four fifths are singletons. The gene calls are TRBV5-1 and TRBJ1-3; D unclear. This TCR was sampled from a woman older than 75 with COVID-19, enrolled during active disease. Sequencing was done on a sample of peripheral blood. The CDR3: CASSLDATMASGNTIYF. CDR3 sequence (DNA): TGCGCCAGCAGCTTGGATGCCACCATGGCCTCTGGAAACACCATATATTTT. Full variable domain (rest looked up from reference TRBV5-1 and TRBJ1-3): KAGVTQTPRYLIKTRGQQVTLSCSPISGHRSVSWYQQTPGQGLQFLFEYFSETQRNKGNFPGRFSGRQFSNSRSEMNVSTLELGDSALYLCASSLDATMASGNTIYFGEGSWLTVV.